The entry below gives a single T cell receptor (beta chain) sequence along with its context. What it binds is unknown. This sample was included in a study of T cells in localized non-small cell lung cancer. The study's findings and limits: Adjacent lung had a median 57 of the 100 largest tumor clones.

This CDR3 has 15 residues. V was shortened by 8 bases and J by 3 bases, with 17 bases between the two germline ends. Per the germline V gene, CDR1 is LNHDA and CDR2 is SQIVND (reference sequence). The protocol was immunoSEQ multiplex PCR, while the TCRdb copy is restricted to in-frame clones and leaves out a portion. The sample consists of fewer than 40,000 clones, 93% of them appearing once. This specimen was peripheral blood, taken before any cancer treatment. This chain links TRBV19 with TRBJ2-1; D might be TRBD1 (7 bases). The TCR originated in a female donor of 60 years or more with stage I lung adenocarcinoma. For the CDR3, the DNA is TGTGCCAGTCAGGGGGGACCCACCGTCTACAATGAGCAGTTCTTC. Its protein product is CASQGGPTVYNEQFF.